The rows below give T cell receptor beta chains drawn from one sample of a study of shared clonotypes between healthy human individuals. The repertoire was sequenced with immunoSEQ multiplex PCR; TCRdb's copy has only in-frame clones and lacks some. Of approximately 530,000 clones in the sample, approximately 95% were seen once. Sample: naive CD4+ T cells sorted from blood. These receptors were collected from a woman younger than 45 in good health. Each CDR3 is given with its conserved first and last residue. A D gene is named only where the DNA matches it firmly. A row's size may be missing; if present it is once, few, many or a size class.

NA,TRBV27,TRBJ2-1,NA,17,CASRPSGAYSSYNEQFF,TGTGCCAGCAGACCGTCAGGGGCGTACAGCTCCTACAATGAGCAGTTCTTC
NA,TRBV27,TRBJ1-1,TRBD1,20,CASSLQFARGRDGRDTEAFF,TGTGCCAGCAGTCTACAGTTTGCCAGGGGGCGAGATGGTAGGGACACTGAAGCTTTCTTT
NA,TRBV18,TRBJ2-3,TRBD2,15,CASSLAGGRTDTQYF,TGTGCCAGCTCACTAGCGGGAGGACGCACAGATACGCAGTATTTT
few,TRBV5-1,TRBJ2-3,NA,12,CASSSSTDTQYF,TGCGCCAGCAGCTCCAGCACAGATACGCAGTATTTT
NA,TRBV7-9,TRBJ2-1,NA,15,CASSLVGSSYNEQFF,TGTGCCAGCAGCTTAGTAGGGAGCTCCTACAATGAGCAGTTCTTC
NA,TRBV6-5,TRBJ1-1,NA,15,CASSYFIGENTEAFF,TGTGCCAGCAGTTACTTCATTGGGGAGAACACTGAAGCTTTCTTT
NA,TRBV5-1,TRBJ1-1,NA,14,CASSFAAGPTEAFF,TGCGCCAGCAGCTTTGCGGCGGGGCCCACTGAAGCTTTCTTT
once,TRBV19,TRBJ2-5,NA,15,CASSAFTGIQETQYF,TGTGCCAGTAGTGCCTTTACAGGGATCCAAGAGACCCAGTACTTC
NA,TRBV19,TRBJ2-1,TRBD2,20,CASSMKPGTSGYSSYNEQFF,TGTGCCAGTAGTATGAAGCCGGGGACTAGCGGCTACAGCTCCTACAATGAGCAGTTCTTC
NA,TRBV30,TRBJ2-5,NA,15,CAWRRRDGPAEEQYF,TGTGCCTGGCGACGAAGGGACGGCCCCGCGGAGGAGCAGTACTTC
NA,TRBV28,TRBJ1-1,NA,13,CASVSQPNTEAFF,TGTGCCAGCGTATCACAGCCGAACACTGAAGCTTTCTTT
NA,TRBV27,TRBJ1-1,NA,14,CASSSQDTNTEAFF,TGTGCCAGCAGTTCCCAGGATACGAACACTGAAGCTTTCTTT
NA,TRBV2,TRBJ2-1,NA,14,CASSREGSYNEQFF,TGTGCCAGCAGCAGGGAAGGCTCCTACAATGAGCAGTTCTTC
NA,TRBV7-9,TRBJ1-1,NA,13,CASSGVQNTEAFF,TGTGCCAGCAGTGGGGTACAGAACACTGAAGCTTTCTTT
NA,TRBV7-3,TRBJ1-2,TRBD1,13,CASSPQGEDGYTF,TGTGCCAGCAGCCCCCAGGGGGAGGATGGCTACACCTTC
few,TRBV5-1,TRBJ1-2,NA,13,CASSQGTTRGYTF,TGCGCCAGCAGCCAAGGGACAACCCGGGGCTACACCTTC
NA,TRBV10-2,TRBJ2-2,TRBD1,13,CASGQGPTGELFF,TGCGCCAGTGGACAGGGGCCCACCGGGGAGCTGTTTTTT
NA,TRBV4-2,TRBJ2-6,NA,16,CASSQPLGSGANVLTF,TGTGCCAGCAGCCAGCCCCTGGGGTCTGGGGCCAACGTCCTGACTTTC
NA,TRBV25-1,TRBJ2-7,NA,13,CASSESQEYEQYF,TGTGCCAGCAGTGAATCACAGGAGTACGAGCAGTACTTC
NA,TRBV28,TRBJ1-2,NA,15,CASSPPSPAEYGYTF,TGTGCCAGCAGCCCTCCCTCACCGGCAGAATATGGCTACACCTTC
NA,TRBV28,TRBJ2-7,TRBD1,15,CASSIPGTGVNEQYF,TGTGCCAGCAGTATCCCCGGGACAGGGGTGAACGAGCAGTACTTC
NA,TRBV5-8,TRBJ1-5,NA,15,CASSLGSGSNQPQHF,TGTGCCAGCAGCTTGGGCTCAGGGTCGAATCAGCCCCAGCATTTT
NA,TRBV28,TRBJ2-7,TRBD2,15,CASSFTSGASYEQYF,TGTGCCAGCAGTTTTACTAGCGGGGCCTCCTACGAGCAGTACTTC
NA,TRBV7-3,TRBJ2-1,TRBD1,16,CASSSTGGGWYNEQFF,TGTGCCAGCAGCTCGACAGGGGGCGGGTGGTACAATGAGCAGTTCTTC
NA,TRBV30,TRBJ2-3,NA,12,CAWSIRTDTQYF,TGTGCCTGGAGTATTCGGACAGATACGCAGTATTTT
NA,TRBV2,TRBJ2-7,TRBD2,14,CASSRAGGPYEQYF,TGTGCCAGCAGTCGAGCGGGAGGGCCTTACGAGCAGTACTTC
few,TRBV16,TRBJ1-2,NA,15,CASSPRAGANYGYTF,TGTGCCAGCAGCCCCCGTGCAGGGGCCAACTATGGCTACACCTTC
NA,TRBV19,TRBJ2-1,TRBD1,17,CASSPARSTGYYNEQFF,TGTGCCAGTAGCCCCGCCCGTTCGACAGGGTACTACAATGAGCAGTTCTTC
NA,TRBV29-1,TRBJ1-4,TRBD1,14,CSVAGGAANEKLFF,TGCAGCGTTGCAGGGGGCGCAGCTAATGAAAAACTGTTTTTT